This is a list of T cell receptor beta chains from one sample in a study of cytomegalovirus exposure and HLA in healthy donors. Sequencing used immunoSEQ multiplex PCR; TCRdb keeps in-frame clones, though not all of them. The sample records about 120,000 clones, over 60% being singletons. Sequences were obtained from PBMCs. These receptors all come from a man between 18 and 35 years old in good health and CMV-seropositive. CDR3s include the opening cysteine and the closing phenylalanine or tryptophan. Fields, in order: D gene, J gene, clone size, V gene, CDR3 protein, CDR3 DNA. The D gene is left open where the match is weak. Size values are once, few and many counts, or a class for expanded clones, and some rows have none.

D: -; J: TRBJ1-3; size: -; V: TRBV19; CDR3: CASSIDDSSGNTIYF; DNA: TGTGCCAGTAGTATAGACGACAGTTCTGGAAACACCATATATTTT
D: -; J: TRBJ2-5; size: -; V: TRBV30; CDR3: CAWSAIYSAGQHEETQYF; DNA: TGTGCCTGGAGTGCCATTTATAGCGCAGGACAGCATGAAGAGACCCAGTACTTC
D: -; J: TRBJ1-1; size: -; V: TRBV29-1; CDR3: CSVEVTGSGTEAFF; DNA: TGCAGCGTTGAGGTAACAGGGAGCGGCACTGAAGCTTTCTTT
D: TRBD1; J: TRBJ2-7; size: -; V: TRBV7-9; CDR3: CASSLGQGPYSRGYEQYF; DNA: TGTGCCAGCAGCTTGGGACAGGGGCCGTACAGCCGGGGGTACGAGCAGTACTTC
D: TRBD1; J: TRBJ1-4; size: -; V: TRBV6-5; CDR3: CASTDGTGNEKLFF; DNA: TGTGCCAGCACCGACGGGACAGGGAATGAAAAACTGTTTTTT
D: TRBD2; J: TRBJ2-3; size: few; V: TRBV9; CDR3: CASSAFITPESSGGATDTQYF; DNA: TGTGCCAGCAGCGCCTTCATCACCCCAGAGTCCAGCGGGGGGGCGACAGATACGCAGTATTTT
D: -; J: TRBJ1-3; size: -; V: TRBV28; CDR3: CASSTRGTIYF; DNA: TGTGCCAGCAGTACCCGGGGCACCATATATTTT
D: TRBD2; J: TRBJ2-1; size: -; V: TRBV6-1; CDR3: CASSEAGAGGFEQFF; DNA: TGTGCCAGCAGTGAAGCGGGGGCGGGAGGCTTTGAGCAGTTCTTC
D: -; J: TRBJ2-3; size: -; V: TRBV2; CDR3: CARGAGADTQYF; DNA: TGTGCCAGGGGGGCGGGAGCAGATACGCAGTATTTT
D: -; J: TRBJ1-1; size: -; V: TRBV2; CDR3: CASSRGATEAFF; DNA: TGTGCCAGCAGCAGGGGAGCCACTGAAGCTTTCTTT
D: -; J: TRBJ1-2; size: few; V: TRBV5-6; CDR3: CASRFLARYGYTF; DNA: TGTGCCAGCAGGTTCCTGGCCAGATATGGCTACACCTTC
D: TRBD1; J: TRBJ1-2; size: -; V: TRBV19; CDR3: CASRPGTGGAGYTF; DNA: TGTGCCAGTAGGCCCGGGACAGGGGGCGCAGGCTACACCTTC
D: TRBD1; J: TRBJ1-1; size: -; V: TRBV19; CDR3: CASSIDRGLNTEAFF; DNA: TGTGCCAGTAGTATAGACAGGGGGCTGAACACTGAAGCTTTCTTT
D: -; J: TRBJ1-3; size: -; V: TRBV14; CDR3: CASSQDYSGNTIYF; DNA: TGTGCCAGCAGCCAAGACTACTCTGGAAACACCATATATTTT
D: -; J: TRBJ1-2; size: few; V: TRBV2; CDR3: CASSESSSYGYTF; DNA: TGTGCCAGCAGTGAGAGTAGCAGCTATGGCTACACCTTC
D: -; J: TRBJ1-1; size: -; V: TRBV7-9; CDR3: CASSLGQGKVEAFF; DNA: TGTGCCAGCAGCTTAGGGCAGGGAAAGGTTGAAGCTTTCTTT
D: -; J: TRBJ2-6; size: -; V: TRBV4-1; CDR3: CASSQVLADSGANGLTF; DNA: TGCGCCAGCAGCCAAGTTTTAGCTGACTCTGGGGCCAACGGCCTGACTTTC
D: -; J: TRBJ1-1; size: few; V: TRBV6-5; CDR3: CASALWRELNTEAFF; DNA: TGTGCCAGCGCTCTATGGAGGGAGCTGAACACTGAAGCTTTCTTT
D: TRBD2; J: TRBJ2-1; size: -; V: TRBV5-1; CDR3: CASSFRGGNNEQFF; DNA: TGCGCCAGCAGCTTCCGGGGGGGGAACAATGAGCAGTTCTTC
D: TRBD1; J: TRBJ1-2; size: -; V: TRBV7-9; CDR3: CASSPEGQGNYGYTF; DNA: TGTGCCAGCAGCCCCGAGGGACAGGGTAACTATGGCTACACCTTC
D: -; J: TRBJ1-4; size: -; V: TRBV27; CDR3: CASSSNEKLFF; DNA: TGTGCCAGCAGTTCAAATGAAAAACTGTTTTTT
D: -; J: TRBJ1-5; size: -; V: TRBV6-1; CDR3: CASPPPGFSWQPQHF; DNA: TGTGCCAGCCCGCCCCCAGGGTTCTCTTGGCAGCCCCAGCATTTT
D: TRBD1; J: TRBJ1-1; size: -; V: TRBV4-1; CDR3: CASSHDPDRGYTEAFF; DNA: TGCGCCAGCAGCCACGACCCGGACAGGGGTTACACTGAAGCTTTCTTT
D: -; J: TRBJ2-1; size: -; V: TRBV5-4; CDR3: CASRDSGGWYNEQFF; DNA: TGTGCCAGCAGGGATTCGGGGGGCTGGTACAATGAGCAGTTCTTC
D: -; J: TRBJ2-1; size: few; V: TRBV14; CDR3: CASSQEEGTYNEQFF; DNA: TGTGCCAGCAGCCAAGAGGAGGGGACCTACAATGAGCAGTTCTTC
D: -; J: TRBJ1-3; size: -; V: TRBV5-6; CDR3: CASSLSGQGYTIYF; DNA: TGTGCCAGCAGCTTGTCGGGGCAGGGGTACACCATATATTTT
D: -; J: TRBJ1-4; size: once; V: TRBV28; CDR3: CASRLRSPGGEKLFF; DNA: TGTGCCAGCAGATTGCGTAGCCCGGGAGGGGAAAAACTGTTTTTT
D: TRBD2; J: TRBJ2-7; size: -; V: TRBV13; CDR3: CASSTGTSGGREQYF; DNA: TGTGCCAGCAGCACCGGGACTAGCGGGGGTCGCGAGCAGTACTTC
D: -; J: TRBJ2-3; size: -; V: TRBV27; CDR3: CASSLGRTGPDTQYF; DNA: TGTGCCAGCAGTTTAGGGAGGACAGGCCCAGATACGCAGTATTTT
D: TRBD2; J: TRBJ2-7; size: -; V: TRBV5-4; CDR3: CASSYEGTSSYEQYF; DNA: TGTGCCAGCAGCTACGAAGGGACTAGCTCCTACGAGCAGTACTTC
D: -; J: TRBJ1-5; size: -; V: TRBV6-6; CDR3: CASSSKDSYNQPQHF; DNA: TGTGCCAGCAGTTCCAAGGACTCCTACAATCAGCCCCAGCATTTT
D: TRBD2; J: TRBJ2-2; size: -; V: TRBV28; CDR3: CASSRGLATGELFF; DNA: TGTGCCAGCAGTCGGGGACTAGCGACCGGGGAGCTGTTTTTT
D: -; J: TRBJ2-3; size: -; V: TRBV27; CDR3: CASAQGAGGVDTQYF; DNA: TGTGCCAGCGCCCAGGGGGCGGGGGGGGTAGATACGCAGTATTTT
D: -; J: TRBJ2-1; size: -; V: TRBV10-1; CDR3: CASSEERIWNNEQFF; DNA: TGCGCCAGCAGTGAGGAGCGGATATGGAACAATGAGCAGTTCTTC
D: -; J: TRBJ2-4; size: -; V: TRBV5-1; CDR3: CASSPPVIGEWAKNIQYF; DNA: TGCGCCAGCAGTCCCCCCGTGATAGGGGAATGGGCCAAAAACATTCAGTACTTC
D: -; J: TRBJ2-7; size: -; V: TRBV14; CDR3: CASGPLAYEQYF; DNA: TGTGCCAGCGGTCCGCTAGCCTACGAGCAGTACTTC
D: -; J: TRBJ1-3; size: -; V: TRBV4-1; CDR3: CASSQAGAADTIYF; DNA: TGCGCCAGCAGCCAAGCAGGGGCCGCAGACACCATATATTTT
D: -; J: TRBJ2-2; size: -; V: TRBV11-2; CDR3: CASSPFLWGTGGELFF; DNA: TGTGCCAGCAGCCCGTTCTTATGGGGGACTGGCGGGGAGCTGTTTTTT
D: -; J: TRBJ1-2; size: -; V: TRBV28; CDR3: CASSSGRGYGYTF; DNA: TGTGCCAGCAGTTCGGGGCGGGGCTATGGCTACACCTTC
D: TRBD2; J: TRBJ2-7; size: -; V: TRBV5-1; CDR3: CASSGLAENSYEQYF; DNA: TGCGCCAGCAGTGGACTAGCGGAAAACTCCTACGAGCAGTACTTC
D: TRBD1; J: TRBJ1-1; size: -; V: TRBV6-1; CDR3: CASSVEGANTEAFF; DNA: TGTGCCAGCAGTGTCGAGGGGGCGAACACTGAAGCTTTCTTT
D: TRBD1; J: TRBJ1-5; size: -; V: TRBV6-5; CDR3: CASSYGRGSQPQHF; DNA: TGTGCCAGCAGTTACGGCAGGGGGAGTCAGCCCCAGCATTTT
D: TRBD1; J: TRBJ1-2; size: -; V: TRBV25-1; CDR3: CASSEYRDRGKDYGYTF; DNA: TGTGCCAGCAGTGAATACCGGGACAGGGGAAAAGACTATGGCTACACCTTC
D: -; J: TRBJ1-2; size: -; V: TRBV19; CDR3: CASSIDPGSGYTF; DNA: TGTGCCAGTAGTATAGACCCAGGGTCTGGCTACACCTTC
D: TRBD1; J: TRBJ1-1; size: -; V: TRBV18; CDR3: CASSPWTGGNSAEAFF; DNA: TGTGCCAGCTCACCATGGACAGGGGGCAATTCGGCTGAAGCTTTCTTT
D: -; J: TRBJ1-1; size: -; V: TRBV29-1; CDR3: CSVEDLWVGFQGRMNTEAFF; DNA: TGCAGCGTTGAAGATCTGTGGGTCGGATTTCAGGGGCGAATGAACACTGAAGCTTTCTTT
D: TRBD1; J: TRBJ2-7; size: -; V: TRBV6-5; CDR3: CASSTTTGGSYEQYF; DNA: TGTGCCAGCAGTACGACGACAGGGGGTTCCTACGAGCAGTACTTC
D: -; J: TRBJ1-2; size: -; V: TRBV7-9; CDR3: CASSLGGGYGYTF; DNA: TGTGCCAGCAGCTTAGGGGGCGGCTATGGCTACACCTTC
D: TRBD1; J: TRBJ1-1; size: -; V: TRBV30; CDR3: CAWRPGDREDLNTEAFF; DNA: TGTGCCTGGAGGCCTGGGGACAGGGAGGACCTGAACACTGAAGCTTTCTTT
D: -; J: TRBJ1-2; size: -; V: TRBV7-3; CDR3: CASSSGVVRGYTF; DNA: TGTGCCAGCAGCTCCGGGGTAGTGCGGGGCTACACCTTC